Included here is one TCR beta chain sequence, with context. Its antigen is not known. This sequence may be a read error, since a much larger clone differs from it by one base. Individual cDNA molecules received unique molecular identifiers during library preparation. TCRdb re-called the 5' RACE reads through MiXCR, storing one row per CDR3 protein. The table lists 40,000 to 60,000 distinct CDR3 sequences, 7% to 9% of them singletons, with 5.8% in the top ten. This CDR3 has 15 amino acids. V was clipped by 2 bases and J by 2 bases, with 10 bases between them. From germline, CDR1 is KGHDR and CDR2 SFDVKD. The sample originates from a study of early T cells in non-severe SARS-CoV-2 infection. Background on the study: Chains were not paired, and sequencing was done on bulk RNA from unsorted whole blood. General study findings and limits: Anti-spike CD8 responses were favored by VDJdb matching, which missed private and CD4 specificities.

The clonotype comes from an adult who was a healthcare worker with PCR-confirmed SARS-CoV-2 infection or an uninfected control (not recorded which). Sequences were obtained from whole blood. The chain combines TRBV24-1 with TRBJ2-3, with D unresolved. In nucleotides, the CDR3 is TGTGCCACCAGTGATTCCAGCAGATTCACAGATACGCAGTATTTT. Residues: CATSDSSRFTDTQYF.